These T cell receptor beta chains were read from a single sample in a study of response to subunit inactivated influenza vaccine. TCRdb ran MiXCR on the RT-PCR reads and lists one entry per CDR3 protein. The table shows roughly 630,000 distinct CDR3 sequences, with 14% occurring only once. The specimen was PBMCs from blood, collected about 14 days before vaccination. The receptors come from a man aged 50-60 years who received an inactivated influenza vaccine. Both conserved end residues are part of each CDR3. A D gene is named only where the DNA matches it firmly. Size values are once, few and many counts, or a class for expanded clones, and some rows have none.

J	size	D	V	CDR3	DNA
TRBJ2-7	NA	NA	TRBV14	CASSQDLGGGYEQYF	TGTGCCAGCAGCCAAGATCTGGGAGGGGGTTACGAGCAGTACTTC
TRBJ2-1	few	TRBD1	TRBV15	CATSRGPGQGINEQFF	TGTGCCACCAGCAGAGGACCGGGACAGGGAATAAATGAGCAGTTCTTC
TRBJ2-1	few	NA	TRBV2	CASSEPGEQFF	TGTGCCAGCAGTGAGCCTGGGGAGCAGTTCTTC
TRBJ1-1	few	NA	TRBV3-1	CASSQDLYTEAFF	TGTGCCAGCAGCCAAGATTTGTACACTGAAGCTTTCTTT
TRBJ2-7	few	TRBD2	TRBV12-3/TRBV12-4	CASSQRGGFYEQYF	TGTGCCAGCAGCCAACGGGGGGGCTTCTACGAGCAGTACTTC
TRBJ2-1	few	NA	TRBV4-1	CASSRQGFNEQFF	TGCGCCAGCAGCCGGCAGGGTTTCAATGAGCAGTTCTTC
TRBJ1-3	few	NA	TRBV12-3/TRBV12-4	CASRRRLGTELLGGNTIYF	TGTGCCAGCAGGCGTCGCCTAGGGACCGAATTATTGGGGGGAAACACCATATATTTT
TRBJ1-6	many	NA	TRBV5-1	CASSSEGSLVNSPLHF	TGCGCCAGCAGCTCTGAAGGGTCATTAGTTAATTCACCCCTCCACTTT
TRBJ2-7	few	TRBD1	TRBV11-2	CASSFDTGAFYEQYF	TGTGCCAGCAGCTTCGACACAGGGGCATTCTACGAGCAGTACTTC
TRBJ2-7	NA	NA	TRBV7-9	CASSLVNGEQYF	TGTGCCAGCAGCTTAGTAAACGGCGAGCAGTACTTC
TRBJ2-7	NA	NA	TRBV4-2	CASSQDSGASSYEQYF	TGTGCCAGCAGCCAAGATTCCGGGGCCAGCTCCTACGAGCAGTACTTC
TRBJ2-7	NA	TRBD2	TRBV10-3	CATTTSGGRDEQYF	TGTGCCACCACCACTAGCGGGGGGCGGGACGAGCAGTACTTC
TRBJ2-1	few	NA	TRBV6-5	CASSYWPSESYNEQFF	TGTGCCAGCAGTTACTGGCCTAGCGAATCCTACAATGAGCAGTTCTTC
TRBJ2-7	few	NA	TRBV18	CASSPSRVYEQYF	TGTGCCAGCTCACCCTCACGTGTCTACGAGCAGTACTTC
TRBJ2-7	many	NA	TRBV29-1	CSVSRPGDYEQYF	TGCAGCGTTTCTCGTCCAGGGGACTACGAGCAGTACTTC
TRBJ2-5	few	NA	TRBV5-5	CASSLDISQETQYF	TGTGCCAGCAGCTTGGATATCTCCCAAGAGACCCAGTACTTC
TRBJ2-1	NA	NA	TRBV20-1	CSASRGEQFF	TGCAGTGCTAGCAGGGGTGAGCAGTTCTTC
TRBJ2-5	few	TRBD2	TRBV5-1	CASSFASSGQETQYF	TGCGCCAGCAGCTTTGCTTCTAGCGGACAAGAGACCCAGTACTTC
TRBJ2-5	few	NA	TRBV21-1	CASSKVERIQETQYF	TGTGCCAGCAGCAAGGTTGAGCGGATCCAAGAGACCCAGTACTTC
TRBJ1-1	few	TRBD1	TRBV5-1	CASRNTGALNTEAFF	TGCGCCAGCAGAAATACAGGGGCCCTAAACACTGAAGCTTTCTTT
TRBJ2-1	NA	TRBD2	TRBV18	CASSPTTSGGLSSYNEQFF	TGTGCCAGCTCACCCACGACTAGCGGGGGGTTAAGCTCCTACAATGAGCAGTTCTTC
TRBJ2-1	NA	NA	TRBV28	CASSLRQNEQFF	TGTGCCAGCAGTTTGAGGCAGAATGAGCAGTTCTTC
TRBJ2-1	NA	NA	TRBV6-5	CASSYSKFQVLYNEQFF	TGTGCCAGCAGTTACTCGAAATTTCAGGTTCTCTACAATGAGCAGTTCTTC
TRBJ1-1	NA	NA	TRBV20-1	CSVYSGVTEAFF	TGCAGTGTGTACTCAGGGGTCACTGAAGCTTTCTTT
TRBJ2-2	few	TRBD1	TRBV9	CASSGWDRGPTGELFF	TGTGCCAGCAGCGGGTGGGACAGGGGACCAACCGGGGAGCTGTTTTTT
TRBJ2-1	NA	TRBD2	TRBV10-2	CASSLPGLAANEQFF	TGCGCCAGCAGTCTTCCGGGACTAGCGGCCAATGAGCAGTTCTTC
TRBJ2-1	few	TRBD1	TRBV27	CASSRDREWDNEQFF	TGTGCCAGCAGCCGGGACAGGGAGTGGGACAATGAGCAGTTCTTC
TRBJ2-7	many	TRBD1	TRBV4-1	CASSQRTGGYEQYF	TGCGCCAGCAGCCAAAGGACAGGGGGCTACGAGCAGTACTTC
TRBJ2-7	once	NA	TRBV5-1	CASSPHRQVNEQYF	TGCGCCAGCAGCCCCCACAGACAGGTCAACGAGCAGTACTTC
TRBJ2-7	few	TRBD1	TRBV6-1	CASSITGDYEQYF	TGTGCCAGCAGTATAACAGGGGACTACGAGCAGTACTTC
TRBJ1-1	NA	TRBD1	TRBV7-9	CASSLDQVARGTEAFF	TGTGCCAGCAGCTTAGATCAGGTGGCCAGGGGGACCGAAGCTTTCTTT
TRBJ2-2	NA	TRBD2	TRBV7-8	CAISGRNTGELFF	TGTGCCATCAGCGGGAGGAACACCGGGGAGCTGTTTTTT
TRBJ2-1	NA	NA	TRBV5-1	CASSLAQPYNEQFF	TGCGCCAGCAGCTTGGCCCAGCCCTACAATGAGCAGTTCTTC
TRBJ1-5	many	NA	TRBV4-3	CASSQDTGSNQPQHF	TGCGCCAGCAGCCAAGATACAGGGTCAAATCAGCCCCAGCATTTT
TRBJ1-1	NA	TRBD1	TRBV7-2	CASSLGQLKTEAFF	TGTGCCAGCAGCTTGGGACAGCTCAAGACTGAAGCTTTCTTT
TRBJ1-2	NA	TRBD1	TRBV28	CASSTLRQGVWYGYTF	TGTGCCAGCAGCACCCTCAGACAGGGGGTCTGGTATGGCTACACCTTC
TRBJ2-5	NA	NA	TRBV15	CATSRDQGWETQYF	TGTGCCACCAGCAGAGATCAGGGTTGGGAGACCCAGTACTTC
TRBJ2-1	few	TRBD2	TRBV20-1	CSARVPGTRANEQFF	TGCAGTGCTAGAGTCCCCGGGACTAGAGCGAATGAGCAGTTCTTC
TRBJ2-7	NA	TRBD2	TRBV6-1	CASRRTSGGIEEQYF	TGTGCCAGCAGAAGGACTAGCGGGGGAATTGAGGAGCAGTACTTC
TRBJ2-1	NA	NA	TRBV7-2	CASSSAGEQFF	TGTGCCAGCAGCTCAGCCGGTGAGCAGTTCTTC
TRBJ2-1	NA	NA	TRBV6-1	CASRESTGGQQFF	TGTGCCAGCAGAGAGTCCACCGGGGGGCAGCAGTTCTTC
TRBJ2-3	NA	NA	TRBV5-5	CASSLFSRSPDTQYF	TGTGCCAGCAGCTTGTTCTCCAGGTCACCAGATACGCAGTATTTT
TRBJ2-1	few	TRBD2	TRBV20-1	CSASVSGIYNEQFF	TGCAGTGCTAGCGTCAGCGGGATTTACAATGAGCAGTTCTTC
TRBJ1-1	many	NA	TRBV6-1	CASRGVTNTEAFF	TGTGCCAGCAGAGGGGTGACGAACACTGAAGCTTTCTTT
TRBJ1-3	many	NA	TRBV19	CASNPPGGNTIYF	TGTGCCAGTAATCCGCCAGGAGGAAACACCATATATTTT
TRBJ2-2	once	NA	TRBV5-6	CASSLMLGREWLFF	TGTGCCAGCAGCTTGATGCTGGGACGGGAGTGGCTGTTTTTT
TRBJ2-7	many	TRBD1	TRBV20-1	CSGTGSYEQYF	TGCAGTGGGACAGGCTCCTACGAGCAGTACTTC
TRBJ1-1	NA	TRBD1	TRBV11-2	CASSAPGGRAFF	TGTGCCAGCAGCGCTCCAGGGGGGAGGGCTTTCTTT
TRBJ2-7	few	TRBD2	TRBV5-1	CASSLTLAGGPERYEQYF	TGCGCCAGCAGCTTGACCCTAGCGGGGGGCCCAGAGCGCTACGAGCAGTACTTC
TRBJ2-3	few	NA	TRBV5-1	CASSLGQARTDTQYF	TGCGCCAGCAGCTTAGGGCAGGCCCGCACAGATACGCAGTATTTT
TRBJ2-7	few	NA	TRBV6-2/TRBV6-3	CASSYPPVSGEQYF	TGTGCCAGCAGTTACCCTCCAGTCTCAGGCGAGCAGTACTTC
TRBJ2-1	NA	TRBD2	TRBV13	CASSPRGTRGRNEQFF	TGTGCCAGCAGCCCGCGGGGGACTAGGGGGAGGAATGAGCAGTTCTTC